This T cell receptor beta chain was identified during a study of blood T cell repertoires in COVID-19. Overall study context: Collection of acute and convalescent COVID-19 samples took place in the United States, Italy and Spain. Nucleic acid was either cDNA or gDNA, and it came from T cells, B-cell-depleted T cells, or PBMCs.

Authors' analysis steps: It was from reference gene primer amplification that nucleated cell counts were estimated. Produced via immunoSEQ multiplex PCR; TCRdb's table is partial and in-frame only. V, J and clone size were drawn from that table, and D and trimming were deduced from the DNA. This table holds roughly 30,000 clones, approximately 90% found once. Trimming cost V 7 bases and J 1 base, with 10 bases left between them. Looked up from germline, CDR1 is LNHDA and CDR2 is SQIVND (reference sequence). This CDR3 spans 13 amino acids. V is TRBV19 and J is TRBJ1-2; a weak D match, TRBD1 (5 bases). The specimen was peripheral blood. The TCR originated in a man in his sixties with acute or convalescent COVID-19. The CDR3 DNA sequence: TGTGCCAGTAACTCAGACAGTAACTATGGCTACACCTTC. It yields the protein CASNSDSNYGYTF. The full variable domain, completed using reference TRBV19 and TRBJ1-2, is DGGITQSPKYLFRKEGQNVTLSCEQNLNHDAMYWYRQDPGQGLRLIYYSQIVNDFQKGDIAEGYSVSREKKESFPLTVTSAQKNPTAFYLCASNSDSNYGYTFGSGTRLTVV.